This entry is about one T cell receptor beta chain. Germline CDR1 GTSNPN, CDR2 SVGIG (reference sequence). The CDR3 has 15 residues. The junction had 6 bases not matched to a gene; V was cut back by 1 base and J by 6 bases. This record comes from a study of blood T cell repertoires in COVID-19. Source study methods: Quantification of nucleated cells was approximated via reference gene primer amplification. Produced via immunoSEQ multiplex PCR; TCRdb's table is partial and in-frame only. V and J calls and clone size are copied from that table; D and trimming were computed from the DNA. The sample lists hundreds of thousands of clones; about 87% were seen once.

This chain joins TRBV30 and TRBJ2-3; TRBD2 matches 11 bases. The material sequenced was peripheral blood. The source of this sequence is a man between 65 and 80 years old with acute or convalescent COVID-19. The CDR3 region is CAWSALAGGRDTQYF. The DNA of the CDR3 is TGTGCCTGGAGTGCATTAGCGGGAGGGCGGGATACGCAGTATTTT.